The 32 T cell receptor beta chains given below trace back to one sample, sequenced in a study of PD-1 blockade in mismatch repair-deficient tumors. TCRdb keeps only in-frame clones here, not all; method: immunoSEQ multiplex PCR. Of tens of thousands of clones in the sample, about 88% were seen once. The sample here was PBMCs, taken before pembrolizumab treatment. The receptors were sampled from an adult with mismatch repair-deficient cancer.

The V and J genes are TRBV11-2 and TRBJ2-1; 10 bases match TRBD2. CDR1 SGHAT and CDR2 FQNNGV come from the germline V gene. V lost 5 bases, J lost 8 bases, and 6 bases stayed unmatched. This CDR3 is 14 amino acids long. The CDR3 loop reads CASSPSGRVYEQFF. In DNA, the CDR3 is TGTGCCAGCAGCCCTAGCGGGAGAGTCTATGAGCAGTTCTTC. The variable domain in full, completed from reference TRBV11-2 and TRBJ2-1, reads EAGVAQSPRYKIIEKRQSVAFWCNPISGHATLYWYQQILGQGPKLLIQFQNNGVVDDSQLPKDRFSAERLKGVDSTLKIQPAKLEDSAVYLCASSPSGRVYEQFFGPGTRLTVL.

The V call is TRBV7-9, the J call TRBJ1-1; perhaps TRBD1 as D (5 bases). This CDR3 spans 14 amino acids. V lost 1 base and J lost 1, with 7 bases in between. Germline-derived CDR1 and CDR2 are SEHNR and FQNEAQ (reference sequence). Here the CDR3 reads CASSLGQTNTEAFF. The CDR3 DNA follows: TGTGCCAGCAGCTTAGGACAGACGAACACTGAAGCTTTCTTT. Looking up the rest from reference TRBV7-9 and TRBJ1-1 gives the full variable domain: DTGVSQNPRHKITKRGQNVTFRCDPISEHNRLYWYRQTLGQGPEFLTYFQNEAQLEKSRLLSDRFSAERPKGSFSTLEIQRTEQGDSAMYLCASSLGQTNTEAFFGQGTRLTVV.

This clone was picked up one time. This rearrangement joins TRBV6-5 to TRBJ1-6; 7 nucleotides align to TRBD1. This CDR3 has 16 residues. V lost 2 bases to trimming and J lost 1 base; unmatched junction nucleotides: 2. Germline values: CDR1 MNHEY, CDR2 SVGAGI. CDR3 DNA: TGTGCCAGCAGTTACAGGGGGCCTTCCTATAATTCACCCCTCCACTTT. Amino acids: CASSYRGPSYNSPLHF.

This clone was observed a handful of times. This rearrangement joins TRBV5-1 to TRBJ2-7, with D perhaps TRBD1 (5 bases). The CDR3 runs to 14 residues. Germline loops: CDR1 SGHRS, CDR2 YFSETQ. V was clipped by 5 bases and J by 2 bases, with 14 bases between them. The CDR3 DNA reads as TGCGCCAGCAGTGGCCAGGGAAATACCTACGAGCAGTACTTC. Amino acids: CASSGQGNTYEQYF.

The chain couples TRBV10-1 to TRBJ1-4; D is uncertain. The germline gives CDR1 WNHNN, CDR2 SYGVQD (reference sequence). V lost 0 bases, J lost 3 bases, and 5 bases lay in between. CDR3 length: 14 residues. The DNA of the CDR3 is TGCGCCAGCAGTGAGTCGGGAGCTAATGAAAAACTGTTTTTT. This encodes CASSESGANEKLFF.

This chain links TRBV30 with TRBJ1-1; a weak D match, TRBD1 (6 bases). The V gene lost 0 bases and the J gene lost 4 bases, with 24 bases spanning the gap. The CDR3 runs to 18 residues. From germline, CDR1 is GTSNPN and CDR2 SVGIG (reference sequence). This CDR3 is CAWSVQFSGGGGGTEAFF. The CDR3 nucleotides read TGTGCCTGGAGTGTACAGTTTTCGGGAGGCGGAGGGGGCACTGAAGCTTTCTTT.

This chain links TRBV11-2 with TRBJ1-6; TRBD1 is a possible D gene (5 bases). This CDR3 has 14 residues. CDR1 is SGHAT, CDR2 FQNNGV, per germline. V lost 5 bases and J lost 7, with 12 bases in between. The chain's CDR3 is CASSPQGGNSPLHF. CDR3 coding DNA: TGTGCCAGCAGCCCGCAGGGTGGGAATTCACCCCTCCACTTT.

The chain uses TRBV2 and TRBJ2-7, with D unresolved. Germline values: CDR1 SNHLY, CDR2 FYNNEI. The CDR3 runs 13 residues. Trimming removed 5 bases at V and 1 base at J, with 9 bases between. The CDR3 DNA is TGTGCCAGCAGTATTCCTCTATCCTACGAGCAGTACTTC. This gives the protein CASSIPLSYEQYF.

The rearrangement joins TRBV5-4 to TRBJ2-7, with TRBD2 matching 7 bases. CDR1 is SGHNT and CDR2 is YYREEE in the germline V gene (reference sequence). This CDR3 is built from 14 residues. Losses at the gene ends were 0 bases for V and 1 base for J; bases not matched to a gene: 1. The CDR3 sequence: CASSLEAGSYEQYF. The CDR3 region has the DNA TGTGCCAGCAGCTTGGAAGCGGGGTCCTACGAGCAGTACTTC.

This clone was seen just once. The chain links TRBV7-9 to TRBJ1-1, with D possibly being TRBD1 (5 bases). The CDR3 consists of 16 residues. Trimming took off 6 bases at V and 3 bases at J, with 20 bases between the two ends. CDR1 and CDR2 from the germline V gene are SEHNR and FQNEAQ (reference sequence). The CDR3 loop is CASRRPQGRKDTEAFF. The CDR3 DNA sequence: TGTGCCAGCAGGAGGCCTCAGGGAAGGAAGGACACTGAAGCTTTCTTT.

The V gene is TRBV28, the J gene TRBJ2-1, with D possibly TRBD1 on 6 matching bases. Trimming took off 5 bases at V and 0 bases at J, with 14 bases between the two ends. CDR1 and CDR2 from the germline V gene are MDHEN and SYDVKM. The CDR3 runs 16 residues. CDR3 nucleotides: TGTGCCAGCAGTGATCAGGGGATTTACTCCTACAATGAGCAGTTCTTC. This encodes CASSDQGIYSYNEQFF.

V is TRBV27 and J is TRBJ2-1, with D maybe TRBD2 (6 bases). CDR1 and CDR2 from the germline V gene are MNHEY and SMNVEV (reference sequence). The CDR3 is 15 amino acids. Trimming cost V 3 bases and J 5 bases, with 14 bases left between them. The CDR3 loop reads CASSFPGLHHNEQFF. In DNA form, the CDR3 reads TGTGCCAGCAGTTTTCCGGGACTCCACCACAATGAGCAGTTCTTC.

The V gene is TRBV5-1, the J gene TRBJ1-3; unclear D gene. Trimming left V 4 bases short and J 4 bases short, with 12 bases between. Germline V gives CDR1 SGHRS, CDR2 YFSETQ. The CDR3 spans 14 residues. CDR3 sequence reads: CASSLAGRGNTIYF. The CDR3 region has the DNA TGCGCCAGCAGCCTCGCGGGTAGGGGAAACACCATATATTTT.

This clone is medium-sized (0.01 to 0.1%) within its sample. The rearrangement uses TRBV6-1 and TRBJ1-5; the D is unclear. Germline assignment: CDR1 MNHNS and CDR2 SASEGT. V was clipped by 1 base and J by 2 bases, with 6 bases between them. The CDR3 runs 14 residues. In nucleotides, the CDR3 is TGTGCCAGCAGTGAAGGTAGTGGCAATCAGCCCCAGCATTTT. Its protein is CASSEGSGNQPQHF.

This chain connects TRBV6-1 to TRBJ2-1; TRBD1 agrees at 8 bases. The CDR3 sequence is 16 residues long. Germline loops: CDR1 MNHNS, CDR2 SASEGT. V lost 4 bases, J lost 10 bases, and 15 bases stayed unmatched. This CDR3 reads CASSVVQGDPMGEQFF. DNA of the CDR3: TGTGCCAGCAGTGTCGTACAGGGGGACCCGATGGGCGAGCAGTTCTTC.

The chain couples TRBV15 to TRBJ1-5; D perhaps matches TRBD1 (6 bases). Germline values: CDR1 LNHNV, CDR2 YYDKDF (reference sequence). The CDR3 runs to 19 residues. V lost 0 bases, J lost 1 base, and 19 bases lay in between. The CDR3 coding sequence is TGTGCCACCAGCAGAGAGCAGGGGCGAGTGGAGGACAGCAATCAGCCCCAGCATTTT. Protein product: CATSREQGRVEDSNQPQHF. Using reference TRBV15 and TRBJ1-5 for the parts outside the CDR3, the full variable domain is DAMVIQNPRYQVTQFGKPVTLSCSQTLNHNVMYWYQQKSSQAPKLLFHYYDKDFNNEADTPDNFQSRRPNTSFCFLDIRSPGLGDTAMYLCATSREQGRVEDSNQPQHFGDGTRLSIL.

The chain is built from TRBV6-5 and TRBJ2-1; tentatively, D is TRBD2 (6 bases). The CDR3 has 13 residues. V was pared by 7 bases and J by 3 bases, with 10 bases between. CDR1 is MNHEY, CDR2 SVGAGI, per germline. The CDR3 DNA is TGTGCCAGCAAAAGACTAGTCTACAATGAGCAGTTCTTC. Protein: CASKRLVYNEQFF.

V gene TRBV28 combines with J gene TRBJ2-2; 10 bases agree with TRBD2. Per germline, CDR1 MDHEN and CDR2 SYDVKM. The CDR3 sequence is 17 residues long. V lost 8 bases to trimming and J lost 5 bases; unmatched junction nucleotides: 14. CDR3 nucleotide sequence: TGTGCCAGCGATCCTAGTCGGACTAGCGGCTTAACCGGGGAGCTGTTTTTT. Residues: CASDPSRTSGLTGELFF.

A single count supports this clone. The CDR3 DNA reads as TGCGCCAGCAGCGGGGGGACTAGCGGGAGCATGACCTACGAGCAGTACTTC. It codes for CASSGGTSGSMTYEQYF. The V gene is TRBV5-1, the J gene TRBJ2-7; TRBD2 matches at 14 bases. J gave up 2 bases and V 4 bases, and 8 bases lay outside the gene matches. The CDR3 runs 17 residues. Per germline, CDR1 SGHRS and CDR2 YFSETQ.

V is TRBV4-1 and J is TRBJ2-1; 8 bases align to TRBD2. Germline V gives CDR1 MGHRA, CDR2 YSYEKL. V gave up 6 bases and J gave up 0 bases; unmatched junction bases: 13. The CDR3 covers 18 residues. The DNA for the CDR3 is TGCGCCAGCAGTAAGGGGAGGGCGGGAGGAGGCTCCTACAATGAGCAGTTCTTC. Its translation is CASSKGRAGGGSYNEQFF.

The V and J genes are TRBV9 and TRBJ1-2; possible D gene TRBD1, 5 bases. Deletions cut 3 bases from V and 5 bases from J, with 17 bases between. The CDR3 is 15 residues long. Germline V gene sequence: CDR1 SGDLS, CDR2 YYNGEE. For the CDR3, the DNA is TGTGCCAGCAGCGCCCCAGGGAACGTTCGGTATGGCTACACCTTC. It specifies CASSAPGNVRYGYTF.

This chain connects TRBV6-5 to TRBJ1-1, with D possibly TRBD1 on 6 matching bases. The germline V gene encodes CDR1 MNHEY and CDR2 SVGAGI. V was cut by 0 bases and J by 5 bases, with 16 bases left in between. The CDR3 is made up of 16 amino acids. The CDR3 reads CASSYSNRRGSTEAFF. CDR3 sequence (DNA): TGTGCCAGCAGTTACTCGAATCGCAGGGGCTCTACTGAAGCTTTCTTT.

The CDR3 reads CASSSPGTSGSLSDEQFF. DNA for the CDR3: TGCGCCAGCAGCTCCCCCGGGACTAGCGGGAGCCTTTCGGATGAGCAGTTCTTC. The chain has TRBV5-1 and TRBJ2-1, with 14 positions matching TRBD2. V dropped 3 bases and J dropped 8; count of bases not matched to a gene: 13. The CDR3 contains 18 residues. Looked up from germline, CDR1 is SGHRS and CDR2 is YFSETQ. The complete variable domain, with remaining parts taken from reference TRBV5-1 and TRBJ2-1, reads KAGVTQTPRYLIKTRGQQVTLSCSPISGHRSVSWYQQTPGQGLQFLFEYFSETQRNKGNFPGRFSGRQFSNSRSEMNVSTLELGDSALYLCASSSPGTSGSLSDEQFFGPGTRLTVL.

The chain links TRBV25-1 to TRBJ1-2; 9 nucleotides line up with TRBD1. The CDR3 sequence is 15 residues long. Germline loops: CDR1 MGHDK, CDR2 SYGVNS. V gave up 3 bases and J gave up 6 bases; unmatched junction bases: 8. In nucleotides, the CDR3 is TGTGCCAGCAGTGAGGGACAGGGAGTCTTGGATGGCTACACCTTC. It is translated as CASSEGQGVLDGYTF.

V usage is TRBV6-6 and J usage is TRBJ1-1; 9 bases map to TRBD1. V gave up 4 bases and J gave up 1 base; unmatched junction bases: 4. The CDR3 loop spans 15 amino acids. Looked up from germline, CDR1 is MNHNY and CDR2 is SVGAGI (reference sequence). The CDR3 loop reads CASSLEDRGNTEAFF. CDR3 coding DNA: TGTGCCAGCAGTTTAGAGGACAGGGGGAACACTGAAGCTTTCTTT.

The chain uses TRBV11-2 and TRBJ1-1; tentatively, D is TRBD1 (5 bases). The germline gives CDR1 SGHAT, CDR2 FQNNGV. The CDR3 loop spans 11 amino acids. Trimming shortened V by 5 bases and J by 7 bases, and 8 bases separated the two germline ends. CDR3 amino acids: CASSVTGEAFF. DNA for the CDR3: TGTGCCAGCAGCGTCACAGGTGAAGCTTTCTTT.

This clone occurred once. The chain carries TRBV6-5 and TRBJ1-1; D is possibly TRBD1 (5 bases). Germline values: CDR1 MNHEY, CDR2 SVGAGI. Trimming took 4 bases from V and 5 from J, leaving 14 bases between them. The CDR3 loop spans 14 amino acids. The CDR3 spells CASSSSRGRTEAFF. The CDR3 DNA reads as TGTGCCAGCAGTTCCTCGCGGGGGAGGACTGAAGCTTTCTTT.

This chain joins TRBV7-2 and TRBJ2-1; D not certain. The CDR3 length is 15 residues. CDR1 is SGHTA and CDR2 is FQGNSA in the germline V gene. V gave up 0 bases and J gave up 1 base, with 7 bases separating them. CDR3 loop: CASSLAASSYNEQFF. The CDR3 DNA reads TGTGCCAGCAGCTTAGCGGCTAGTTCCTACAATGAGCAGTTCTTC.

This rearrangement joins TRBV29-1 to TRBJ1-2; unclear D gene. The length of the CDR3 is 13 residues. Trimming pared 0 bases from V and 0 bases from J, leaving 5 bases between. Germline CDR1 and CDR2: SQVTM and ANQGSEA. CDR3 in DNA: TGCAGCGTTGAAGAACTGCCTAACTATGGCTACACCTTC. As protein: CSVEELPNYGYTF.

V is TRBV29-1 and J is TRBJ2-5; 8 bases align to TRBD1. Germline V gene lookup returns CDR1 SQVTM and CDR2 ANQGSEA. Trimming removed 7 bases from V and 6 bases from J; junction bases left unmatched: 10. The CDR3 runs 13 residues. The CDR3 nucleotides read TGCAGCGGGGTGTGGCAGGGGGCCCAGACCCAGTACTTC. Protein product: CSGVWQGAQTQYF.

This chain uses TRBV6-5 with TRBJ2-5; a weak D match, TRBD2 (5 bases). CDR1 is MNHEY and CDR2 is SVGAGI in the germline V gene. This CDR3 comprises 12 residues. With 4 bases removed from V and 5 bases from J, the gap between germline ends came to 8 bases. The chain's CDR3 is CASSFRGETQYF. In nucleotides, the CDR3 is TGTGCCAGCAGTTTTCGAGGGGAGACCCAGTACTTC.

The chain uses TRBV5-1 and TRBJ1-4; the D is unclear. Deletions cut 0 bases from V and 7 bases from J, with 16 bases between. CDR1 is SGHRS and CDR2 is YFSETQ in the germline V gene. The CDR3 totals 16 residues. Here the CDR3 reads CASSLALSRDGEKLFF. CDR3 sequence (DNA): TGCGCCAGCAGCTTGGCCCTATCCCGGGATGGTGAAAAACTGTTTTTT.